This TCR beta chain stems from a study of beta chain features in type 1 diabetes. This clone was observed a few times. The isolated RNA, all of it, was reverse transcribed, so expressed TCRB transcripts were what got sequenced. Only in-frame clones appear in the TCRdb table, and some are missing; sequencing was by immunoSEQ multiplex PCR. The sample consists of some 500,000 clones, roughly an eighth of them appearing once. J gave up 10 bases and V 3 bases, and 9 bases lay outside the gene matches. Germline assignment: CDR1 GTSNPN and CDR2 SVGIG (reference sequence). CDR3 size: 13 residues. Sequencing was carried out using naive CD4+ T cells from blood. This TCR came from a woman younger than 35 in good health. The chain uses TRBV30 and TRBJ2-1; 7 bases map to TRBD2. CDR3 loop: CAWSAQSGGEQFF. CDR3 nucleotide sequence: TGTGCCTGGAGCGCCCAGTCGGGGGGAGAGCAGTTCTTC.